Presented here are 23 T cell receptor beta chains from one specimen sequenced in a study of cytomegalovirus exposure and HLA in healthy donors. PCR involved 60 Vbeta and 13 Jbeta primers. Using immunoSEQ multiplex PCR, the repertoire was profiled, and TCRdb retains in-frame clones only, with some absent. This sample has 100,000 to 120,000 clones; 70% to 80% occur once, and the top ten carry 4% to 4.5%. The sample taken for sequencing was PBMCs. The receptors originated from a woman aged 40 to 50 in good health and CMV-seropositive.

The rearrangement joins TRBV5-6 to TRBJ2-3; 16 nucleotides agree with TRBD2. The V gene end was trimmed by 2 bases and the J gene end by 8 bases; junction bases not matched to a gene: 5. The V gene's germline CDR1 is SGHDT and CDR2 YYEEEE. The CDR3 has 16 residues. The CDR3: CASSFVGTSGRVTQYF. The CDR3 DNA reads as TGTGCCAGCAGCTTTGTTGGGACTAGCGGGAGGGTTACGCAGTATTTT.

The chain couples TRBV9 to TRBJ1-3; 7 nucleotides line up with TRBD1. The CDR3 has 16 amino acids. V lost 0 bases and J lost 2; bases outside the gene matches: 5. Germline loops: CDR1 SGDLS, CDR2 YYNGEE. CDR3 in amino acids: CASSVATGAPGNTIYF. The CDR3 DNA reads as TGTGCCAGCAGCGTAGCTACAGGGGCGCCTGGAAACACCATATATTTT.

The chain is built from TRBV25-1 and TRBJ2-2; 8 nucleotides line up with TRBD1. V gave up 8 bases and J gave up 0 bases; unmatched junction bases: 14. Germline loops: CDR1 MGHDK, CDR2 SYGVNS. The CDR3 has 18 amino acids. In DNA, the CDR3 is TGTGCCAGCCCACGGGACAGGTTTTCCCAACCGAACACCGGGGAGCTGTTTTTT. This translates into CASPRDRFSQPNTGELFF.

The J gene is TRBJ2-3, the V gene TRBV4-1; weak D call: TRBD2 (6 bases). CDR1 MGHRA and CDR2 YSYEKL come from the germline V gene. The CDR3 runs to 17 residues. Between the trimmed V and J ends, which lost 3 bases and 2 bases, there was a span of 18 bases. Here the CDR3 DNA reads TGCGCCAGCAGCCATAGGCCGGGAGACTCCTACACAGATACGCAGTATTTT. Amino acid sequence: CASSHRPGDSYTDTQYF.

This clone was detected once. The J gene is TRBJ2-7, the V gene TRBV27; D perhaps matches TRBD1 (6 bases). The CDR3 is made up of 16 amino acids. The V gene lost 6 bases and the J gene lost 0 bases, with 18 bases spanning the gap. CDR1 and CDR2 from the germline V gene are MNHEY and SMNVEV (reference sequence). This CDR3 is CASSRTTGTSSYEQYF. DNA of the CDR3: TGTGCCAGCAGCAGGACCACCGGGACAAGCTCCTACGAGCAGTACTTC.

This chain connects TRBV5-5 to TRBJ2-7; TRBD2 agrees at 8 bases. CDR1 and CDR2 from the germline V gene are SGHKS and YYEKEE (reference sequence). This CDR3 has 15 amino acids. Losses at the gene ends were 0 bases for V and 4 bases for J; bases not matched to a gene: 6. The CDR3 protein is CASSLDGGGSYEQYF. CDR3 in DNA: TGTGCCAGCAGCTTGGACGGGGGGGGCAGTTACGAGCAGTACTTC.

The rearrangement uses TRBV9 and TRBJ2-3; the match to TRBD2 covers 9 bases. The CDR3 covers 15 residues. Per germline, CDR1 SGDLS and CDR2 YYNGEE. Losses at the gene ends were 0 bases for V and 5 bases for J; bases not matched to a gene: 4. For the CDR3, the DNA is TGTGCCAGCAGCGTAGGGGGACTAGCAGAAGATACGCAGTATTTT. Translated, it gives CASSVGGLAEDTQYF.

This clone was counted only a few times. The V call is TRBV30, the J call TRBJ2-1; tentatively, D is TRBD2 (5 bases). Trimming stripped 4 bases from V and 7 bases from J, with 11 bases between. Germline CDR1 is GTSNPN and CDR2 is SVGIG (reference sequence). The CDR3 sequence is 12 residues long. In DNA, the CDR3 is TGTGCCTGGAAATCGGGCGGGAATGAGCAGTTCTTC. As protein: CAWKSGGNEQFF.

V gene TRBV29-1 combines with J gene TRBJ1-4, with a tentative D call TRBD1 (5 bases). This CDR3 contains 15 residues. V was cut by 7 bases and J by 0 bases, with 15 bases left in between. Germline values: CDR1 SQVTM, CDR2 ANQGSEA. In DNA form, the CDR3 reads TGCAGCGCTATGGGGGGTGGAGCAACTAATGAAAAACTGTTTTTT. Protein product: CSAMGGGATNEKLFF.

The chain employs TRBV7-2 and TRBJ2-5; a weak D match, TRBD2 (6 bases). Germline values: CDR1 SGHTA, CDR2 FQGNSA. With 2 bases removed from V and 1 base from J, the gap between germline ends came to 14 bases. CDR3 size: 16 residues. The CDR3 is CASSLSSSVGQETQYF. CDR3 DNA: TGTGCCAGCAGCTTATCCTCTAGCGTGGGCCAAGAGACCCAGTACTTC.

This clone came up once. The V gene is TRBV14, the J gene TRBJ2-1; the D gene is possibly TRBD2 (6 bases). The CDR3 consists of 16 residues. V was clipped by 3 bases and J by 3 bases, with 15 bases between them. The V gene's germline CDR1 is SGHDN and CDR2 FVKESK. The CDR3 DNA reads TGTGCCAGCAGCCAGGCTAGCGCGGGATTCTACAATGAGCAGTTCTTC. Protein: CASSQASAGFYNEQFF. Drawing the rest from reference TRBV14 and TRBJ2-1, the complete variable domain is EAGVTQFPSHSVIEKGQTVTLRCDPISGHDNLYWYRRVMGKEIKFLLHFVKESKQDESGMPNNRFLAERTGGTYSTLKVQPAELEDSGVYFCASSQASAGFYNEQFFGPGTRLTVL.

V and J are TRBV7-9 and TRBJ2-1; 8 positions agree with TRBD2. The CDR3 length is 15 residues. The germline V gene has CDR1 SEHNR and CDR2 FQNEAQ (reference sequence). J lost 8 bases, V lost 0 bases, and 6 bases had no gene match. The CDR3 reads CASSLAGTREDEQFF. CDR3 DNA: TGTGCCAGCAGCTTAGCCGGGACTAGAGAGGATGAGCAGTTCTTC.

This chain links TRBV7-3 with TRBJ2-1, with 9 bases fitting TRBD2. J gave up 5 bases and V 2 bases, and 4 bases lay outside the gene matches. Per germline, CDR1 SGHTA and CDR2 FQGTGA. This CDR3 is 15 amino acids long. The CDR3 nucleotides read TGTGCCAGCAGCTTAGCGGGGGGGCAGGACAATGAGCAGTTCTTC. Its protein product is CASSLAGGQDNEQFF.

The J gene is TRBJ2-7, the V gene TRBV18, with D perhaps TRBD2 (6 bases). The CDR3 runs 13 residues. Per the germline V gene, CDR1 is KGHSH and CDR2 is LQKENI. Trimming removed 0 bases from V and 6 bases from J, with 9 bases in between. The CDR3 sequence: CASSPPSSVEQYF. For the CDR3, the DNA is TGTGCCAGCTCACCACCTTCTAGCGTCGAGCAGTACTTC. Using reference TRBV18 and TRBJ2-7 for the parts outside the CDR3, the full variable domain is NAGVMQNPRHLVRRRGQEARLRCSPMKGHSHVYWYRQLPEEGLKFMVYLQKENIIDESGMPKERFSAEFPKEGPSILRIQQVVRGDSAAYFCASSPPSSVEQYFGPGTRLTVT.

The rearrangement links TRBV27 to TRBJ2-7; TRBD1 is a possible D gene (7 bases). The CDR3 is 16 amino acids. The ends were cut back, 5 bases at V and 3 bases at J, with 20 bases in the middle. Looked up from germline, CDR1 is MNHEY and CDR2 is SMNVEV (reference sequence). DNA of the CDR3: TGTGCCAGCAGTCCAGGACTACCGGGACAGTACTACGAGCAGTACTTC. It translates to CASSPGLPGQYYEQYF.

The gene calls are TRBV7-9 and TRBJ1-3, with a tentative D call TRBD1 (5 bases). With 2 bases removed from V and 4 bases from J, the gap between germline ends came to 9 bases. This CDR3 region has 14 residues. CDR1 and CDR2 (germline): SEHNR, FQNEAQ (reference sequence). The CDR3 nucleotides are TGTGCCAGCAGCTTACAGGGAGGAGGAAACACCATATATTTT. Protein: CASSLQGGGNTIYF.

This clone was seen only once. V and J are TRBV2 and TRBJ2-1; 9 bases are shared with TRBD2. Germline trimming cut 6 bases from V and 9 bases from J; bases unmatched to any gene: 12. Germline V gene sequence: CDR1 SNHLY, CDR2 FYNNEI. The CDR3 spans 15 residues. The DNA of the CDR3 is TGTGCCAGCAGAGAACCGCTAGCGGGACTGGGTGAGCAGTTCTTC. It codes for CASREPLAGLGEQFF.

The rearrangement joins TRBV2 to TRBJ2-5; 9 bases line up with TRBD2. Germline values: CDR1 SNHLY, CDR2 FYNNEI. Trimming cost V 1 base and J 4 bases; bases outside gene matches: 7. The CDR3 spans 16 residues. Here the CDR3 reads CASSEVLAGVRETQYF. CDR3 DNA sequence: TGTGCCAGCAGTGAAGTCTTAGCGGGAGTAAGAGAGACCCAGTACTTC.

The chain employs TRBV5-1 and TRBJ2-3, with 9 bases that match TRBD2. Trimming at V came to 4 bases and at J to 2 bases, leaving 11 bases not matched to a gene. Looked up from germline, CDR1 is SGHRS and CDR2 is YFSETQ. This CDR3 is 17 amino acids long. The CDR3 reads CASSPRGSGSFTDTQYF. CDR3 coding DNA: TGCGCCAGCAGCCCCCGAGGTAGCGGGAGCTTCACAGATACGCAGTATTTT.

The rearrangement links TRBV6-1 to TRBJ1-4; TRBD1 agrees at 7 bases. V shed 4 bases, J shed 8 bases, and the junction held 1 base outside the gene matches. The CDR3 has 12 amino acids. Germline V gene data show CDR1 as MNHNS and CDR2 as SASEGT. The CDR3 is CASSGQGEKLFF. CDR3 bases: TGTGCCAGCAGTGGACAGGGAGAAAAACTGTTTTTT.

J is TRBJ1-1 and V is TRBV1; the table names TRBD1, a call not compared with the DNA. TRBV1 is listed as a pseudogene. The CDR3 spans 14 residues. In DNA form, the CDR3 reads TGCACCAGCGCCCTCCGGAGGGGGCGAACTGAAGCTTTCTTT. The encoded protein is CTSALRRGRTEAFF.

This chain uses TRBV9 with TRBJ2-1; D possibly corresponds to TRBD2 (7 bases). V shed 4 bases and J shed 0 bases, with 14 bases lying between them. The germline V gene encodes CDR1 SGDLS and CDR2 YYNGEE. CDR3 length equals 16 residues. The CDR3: CASSKGGLSSYNEQFF. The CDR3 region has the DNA TGTGCCAGCAGCAAAGGGGGACTATCCTCCTACAATGAGCAGTTCTTC.

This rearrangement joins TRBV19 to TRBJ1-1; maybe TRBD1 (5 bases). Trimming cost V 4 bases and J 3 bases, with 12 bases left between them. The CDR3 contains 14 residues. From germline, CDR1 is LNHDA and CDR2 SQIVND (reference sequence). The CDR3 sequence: CASSKWGADTEAFF. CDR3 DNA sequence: TGTGCCAGTAGTAAGTGGGGCGCCGACACTGAAGCTTTCTTT.